The 28 T cell receptor beta chains in this list originate from one sample, sequenced in a study of control samples from healthy donors and cancer patients. Clones were sequenced by immunoSEQ multiplex PCR, and TCRdb holds only the in-frame ones, with some missing. The table has about 80,000 clones, 70% to 85% seen once. Sequencing used PBMCs. The receptors originated from a man aged 55 to 70 with head and neck cancer.

The rearrangement uses TRBV27 and TRBJ2-5, with TRBD2 matching 11 bases. The CDR3 has 16 amino acids. Germline CDR1 is MNHEY and CDR2 is SMNVEV (reference sequence). The junction had 7 bases not matched to a gene; V was cut back by 2 bases and J by 5 bases. The CDR3: CASSLLSGRARETQYF. CDR3 bases: TGTGCCAGCAGTTTACTTAGCGGGAGGGCCAGGGAGACCCAGTACTTC.

Remarks on this clone: A read error may produce the germline difference seen at one junction end. The chain carries TRBV7-9 and TRBJ1-4; D uncertain. CDR3 length equals 12 residues. Germline V gene sequence: CDR1 SEHNR, CDR2 FQNEAQ (reference sequence). CDR3 bases: TGTGCCAGCAGTTTAGAGGGTGAAAAACTGTTTTTT. Amino acids: CASSLEGEKLFF.

This clone was observed a few times. This sequence joins TRBV7-8 and TRBJ1-2; D is perhaps TRBD1 (6 bases). The V and J ends lost 5 bases and 3 bases respectively, with 13 bases between them. The CDR3 consists of 14 residues. Germline V lookup: CDR1 SGHVS, CDR2 FQNEAQ. The CDR3 region is CASSLMGAYYGYTF. The CDR3 bases are TGTGCCAGCAGCCTAATGGGGGCGTACTATGGCTACACCTTC.

This clone was seen once. J is TRBJ2-7 and V is TRBV12-5; D perhaps matches TRBD1 (5 bases). Germline V gene data show CDR1 as LGHNT and CDR2 as FRNRAP. The germline V and J ends were trimmed by 1 base and 3 bases, with 7 bases remaining between them. The CDR3 totals 13 residues. DNA for the CDR3: TGTGCTAGTGGTTTGGGACAGCTCTACGAGCAGTACTTC. Translated, it gives CASGLGQLYEQYF.

V gene TRBV29-1 combines with J gene TRBJ1-1; unclear D gene. CDR1 and CDR2 (germline): SQVTM, ANQGSEA. CDR3 length: 12 residues. Trimming took 6 bases from V and 2 from J, leaving 10 bases between them. The CDR3 nucleotides are TGCAGCGTGAGCTTGCGCAACACTGAAGCTTTCTTT. Its translation: CSVSLRNTEAFF.

The CDR3 nucleotides read TGTGCCAGCCGGGCAGGATACAATGAGCAGTTCTTC. The encoded protein is CASRAGYNEQFF. V gene TRBV6-5 combines with J gene TRBJ2-1; D is ambiguous. CDR1 and CDR2 from the germline V gene are MNHEY and SVGAGI. Trimming took off 8 bases at V and 4 bases at J, with 9 bases between the two ends. The length of the CDR3 is 12 residues.

A note on this clone: This specimen includes other DNA sequences encoding the same CDR3. The V and J genes are TRBV9 and TRBJ2-2; D possibly corresponds to TRBD2 (7 bases). V lost 10 bases to trimming and J lost 3 bases, with 22 bases between them. The germline V gene encodes CDR1 SGDLS and CDR2 YYNGEE. This CDR3 spans 16 amino acids. CDR3 bases: TGTGCCCCCCGCGTCGGGGGCGGGGGCCACACCGGGGAGCTGTTTTTT. Translated: CAPRVGGGGHTGELFF.

The chain carries TRBV18 and TRBJ2-3, with D possibly matching TRBD2 (5 bases). The germline V and J ends were trimmed by 2 bases and 0 bases, with 6 bases remaining between them. Per the germline V gene, CDR1 is KGHSH and CDR2 is LQKENI. The CDR3 has 14 amino acids. The CDR3 reads CASSPGRSTDTQYF. CDR3 DNA: TGTGCCAGCTCACCAGGGAGAAGCACAGATACGCAGTATTTT.

The gene calls are TRBV27 and TRBJ2-3; D is possibly TRBD2 (6 bases). This CDR3 is built from 13 residues. CDR1 and CDR2 from the germline V gene are MNHEY and SMNVEV (reference sequence). Trimming shortened V by 6 bases and J by 10 bases, and 17 bases separated the two germline ends. The CDR3 DNA follows: TGTGCCAGCAGCCTCGGCCCCGGAGGGTCGCAGTATTTT. Translation gives CASSLGPGGSQYF.

The J gene is TRBJ2-7, the V gene TRBV9; TRBD2 matches 7 bases. From germline, CDR1 is SGDLS and CDR2 YYNGEE. Trimming took 0 bases from V and 3 from J; bases not matched to a gene: 3. This CDR3 comprises 14 residues. CDR3 protein: CASSVAGGNYEQYF. DNA for the CDR3: TGTGCCAGCAGCGTAGCCGGGGGGAACTACGAGCAGTACTTC.

This clone appeared a few times. The chain is built from TRBV6-1 and TRBJ2-1; D might be TRBD2 (5 bases). CDR3 length: 13 amino acids. The germline V gene encodes CDR1 MNHNS and CDR2 SASEGT. The V and J ends lost 0 bases and 10 bases respectively, with 10 bases between them. In nucleotides, the CDR3 is TGTGCCAGCAGTGAAGCCGAGCGGCGGGAGCAGTTCTTC. This translates into CASSEAERREQFF.

The CDR3 bases are TGTGCCAGCAGCTTATACAGTCTTCTGAATCAGCCCCAGCATTTT. Its protein product is CASSLYSLLNQPQHF. The chain employs TRBV5-6 and TRBJ1-5; D is undetermined. The CDR3 covers 15 residues. V shed 2 bases and J shed 4 bases, with 13 bases lying between them. CDR1 and CDR2 (germline): SGHDT, YYEEEE.

The chain has TRBV28 and TRBJ1-5; TRBD1 agrees at 9 bases. This CDR3 has 14 residues. Per germline, CDR1 MDHEN and CDR2 SYDVKM. The ends lost 5 bases at V and 5 bases at J; junction bases unmatched: 4. This chain's CDR3 is CASSPGTGYQPQHF. The CDR3 nucleotides are TGTGCCAGCAGTCCCGGGACAGGGTATCAGCCCCAGCATTTT.

V and J are TRBV5-1 and TRBJ2-3, with 8 nucleotides matching TRBD1. Trimming at V came to 4 bases and at J to 6 bases, leaving 7 bases not matched to a gene. There are 14 residues in the CDR3. Germline CDR1 and CDR2: SGHRS and YFSETQ. The CDR3 region has the DNA TGCGCCAGCAGCGTGGACAGGGCTGGGGATACGCAGTATTTT. Protein sequence: CASSVDRAGDTQYF.

The J gene is TRBJ2-2, the V gene TRBV10-1; unclear D gene. Per germline, CDR1 WNHNN and CDR2 SYGVQD (reference sequence). The CDR3 covers 14 residues. V shed 6 bases and J shed 4 bases, with 12 bases lying between them. CDR3 nucleotide sequence: TGCGCCAGCAGCCCTCAGTCTTCCACCGGGGAGCTGTTTTTT. Its translation: CASSPQSSTGELFF.

The chain recombines TRBV7-9 with TRBJ1-6; 11 bases fit TRBD1. CDR1 and CDR2 (germline): SEHNR, FQNEAQ (reference sequence). V lost 5 bases and J lost 11; bases outside the gene matches: 5. The length of the CDR3 is 14 residues. CDR3 coding DNA: TGTGCCAGCAGCGTGGGACAGGGGGGCGCACCCCTCCACTTT. This encodes CASSVGQGGAPLHF.

CDR3 region: CASSSPDGVEQYF. The DNA for the CDR3 is TGTGCCAGCAGTTCCCCCGACGGGGTCGAGCAGTACTTC. The rearrangement joins TRBV28 to TRBJ2-7; D is perhaps TRBD2 (5 bases). CDR1 is MDHEN and CDR2 is SYDVKM in the germline V gene. Trimming cost V 4 bases and J 6 bases, with 13 bases left between them. This CDR3 spans 13 amino acids.

The CDR3 DNA follows: TGTGCCATCAGTGAGTCGAGGGGCTCCTACGAGCAGTACTTC. It translates to CAISESRGSYEQYF. The chain recombines TRBV10-3 with TRBJ2-7; D might be TRBD1 or TRBD2, each matching 5 bases. The V end was cut by 0 bases, the J end by 0 bases, with 6 bases between. CDR1 is ENHRY and CDR2 is SYGVKD in the germline V gene. The CDR3 contains 14 residues.

In its sample, this clone was seen once. The chain is built from TRBV7-9 and TRBJ1-6; D gene ambiguous. CDR1 SEHNR and CDR2 FQNEAQ come from the germline V gene (reference sequence). V gave up 8 bases and J gave up 9 bases, with 14 bases separating them. CDR3 size: 13 residues. For the CDR3, the DNA is TGTGCCAGCTCGGGAGGGATCACTTCACCCCTCCACTTT. Translating gives CASSGGITSPLHF.

V is TRBV18 and J is TRBJ2-2; D remains ambiguous. The CDR3 totals 15 residues. Per germline, CDR1 KGHSH and CDR2 LQKENI. V dropped 2 bases and J dropped 0 bases, with 7 bases sitting between them. The CDR3 region is CASSPARANTGELFF. CDR3 DNA sequence: TGTGCCAGCTCACCAGCCAGAGCGAACACCGGGGAGCTGTTTTTT.

V is TRBV5-1 and J is TRBJ2-1; D is ambiguous. The V gene lost 3 bases and the J gene lost 0 bases, with 7 bases spanning the gap. This CDR3 spans 14 amino acids. The V gene's germline CDR1 is SGHRS and CDR2 YFSETQ. The CDR3 nucleotides read TGCGCCAGCAGCTCGGGTGGCTCCTACAATGAGCAGTTCTTC. As protein: CASSSGGSYNEQFF.

The chain employs TRBV27 and TRBJ2-7; D call uncertain. The germline CDR1 and CDR2 sequences are MNHEY and SMNVEV (reference sequence). The CDR3 is made up of 14 amino acids. The V end was cut by 4 bases, the J end by 4 bases, with 14 bases between. The CDR3 spells CASSSADHPYEQYF. The CDR3 bases are TGTGCCAGCAGTTCCGCGGACCACCCTTACGAGCAGTACTTC.

The chain combines TRBV11-3 with TRBJ2-3; 10 bases line up with TRBD1. V was pared by 1 base and J by 0 bases, with 1 base of the junction left unmatched. CDR1 and CDR2 (germline): SGHNT, YENEEA. The CDR3 covers 16 residues. This chain's CDR3 is CASSLGQGASTDTQYF. The CDR3 coding sequence is TGTGCCAGCAGCTTAGGACAGGGGGCGAGCACAGATACGCAGTATTTT.

The chain combines TRBV11-2 with TRBJ2-1, with 7 nucleotides matching TRBD2. From germline, CDR1 is SGHAT and CDR2 FQNNGV. This CDR3 has 16 residues. V gave up 1 base and J gave up 7 bases; unmatched junction bases: 10. Here the CDR3 reads CASSLVFAGVRNEQFF. The CDR3 DNA is TGTGCCAGCAGCTTAGTTTTTGCGGGAGTACGGAATGAGCAGTTCTTC.

The chain uses TRBV5-1 and TRBJ2-7, with TRBD2 identical over 8 bases. Germline CDR1 SGHRS, CDR2 YFSETQ. J lost 4 bases, V lost 0 bases, and 6 bases had no gene match. The CDR3 totals 15 residues. The CDR3 DNA sequence: TGCGCCAGCAGCTTGGGACGGGAGGGCCGGTACGAGCAGTACTTC. This sequence encodes CASSLGREGRYEQYF.

The rearrangement uses TRBV27 and TRBJ2-7; no definite D call. The CDR3 is 13 amino acids. Per germline, CDR1 MNHEY and CDR2 SMNVEV (reference sequence). The V end lost 5 bases, the J end lost 2 bases, and 10 bases lay between the germline ends. CDR3 sequence reads: CASSLGMAYEQYF. Here the CDR3 DNA reads TGTGCCAGCAGTCTTGGTATGGCCTACGAGCAGTACTTC.

This clone was seen only once. The rearrangement links TRBV6-1 to TRBJ2-7; D gene ambiguous. V lost 2 bases, J lost 4 bases, and 9 bases lay in between. Germline loops: CDR1 MNHNS, CDR2 SASEGT. CDR3 length: 13 amino acids. This CDR3 is CASSELYKYEQYF. CDR3 bases: TGTGCCAGCAGTGAACTGTACAAATACGAGCAGTACTTC.

This clone was observed once. Germline is not matched at one junction end, which may reflect a read error. V usage is TRBV7-7 and J usage is TRBJ2-5, with D possibly being TRBD1 (6 bases). Germline V gene data show CDR1 as SSHAT and CDR2 as FNYEAQ (reference sequence). There are 13 residues in the CDR3. CDR3 DNA: TGTGCTAGCAGCTTTGGGGGCCGAGAGACCCAGTACTTC. The encoded protein is CASSFGGRETQYF.